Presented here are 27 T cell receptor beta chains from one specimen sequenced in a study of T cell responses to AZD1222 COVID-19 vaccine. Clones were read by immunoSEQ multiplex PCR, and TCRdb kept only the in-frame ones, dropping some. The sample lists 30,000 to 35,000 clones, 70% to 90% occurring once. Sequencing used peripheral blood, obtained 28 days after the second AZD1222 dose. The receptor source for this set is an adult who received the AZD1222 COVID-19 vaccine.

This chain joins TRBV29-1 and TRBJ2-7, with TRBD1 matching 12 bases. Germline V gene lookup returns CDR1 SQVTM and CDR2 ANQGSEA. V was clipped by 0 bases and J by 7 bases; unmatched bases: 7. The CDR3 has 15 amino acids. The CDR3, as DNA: TGCAGCGTTGAAGATCGGGGACAGGGGGCGGGTGAGCAGTACTTC. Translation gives CSVEDRGQGAGEQYF.

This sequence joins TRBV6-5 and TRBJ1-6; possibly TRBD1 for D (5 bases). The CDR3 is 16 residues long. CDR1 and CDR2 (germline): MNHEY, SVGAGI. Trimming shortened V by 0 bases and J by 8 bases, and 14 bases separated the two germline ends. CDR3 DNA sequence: TGTGCCAGCAGTTACTCGAAAGGGGTCGGTCATTCACCCCTCCACTTT. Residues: CASSYSKGVGHSPLHF.

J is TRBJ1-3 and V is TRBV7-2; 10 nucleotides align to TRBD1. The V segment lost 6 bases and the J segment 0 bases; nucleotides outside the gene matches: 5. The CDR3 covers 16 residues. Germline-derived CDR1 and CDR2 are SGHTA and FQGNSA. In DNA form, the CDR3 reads TGTGCCAGCAGAAAGGACAGGGGGATCTCTGGAAACACCATATATTTT. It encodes CASRKDRGISGNTIYF. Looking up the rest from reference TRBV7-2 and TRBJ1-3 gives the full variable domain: GAGVSQSPSNKVTEKGKDVELRCDPISGHTALYWYRQSLGQGLEFLIYFQGNSAPDKSGLPSDRFSAERTGGSVSTLTIQRTQQEDSAVYLCASRKDRGISGNTIYFGEGSWLTVV.

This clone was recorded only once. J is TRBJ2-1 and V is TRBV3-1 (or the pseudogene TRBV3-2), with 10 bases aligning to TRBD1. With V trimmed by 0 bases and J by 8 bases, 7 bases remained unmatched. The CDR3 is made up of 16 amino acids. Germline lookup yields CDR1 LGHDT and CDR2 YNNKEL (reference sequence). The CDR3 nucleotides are TGTGCCAGCAGCCAAGATCAGGGACAGGGGATCGATGAGCAGTTCTTC. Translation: CASSQDQGQGIDEQFF.

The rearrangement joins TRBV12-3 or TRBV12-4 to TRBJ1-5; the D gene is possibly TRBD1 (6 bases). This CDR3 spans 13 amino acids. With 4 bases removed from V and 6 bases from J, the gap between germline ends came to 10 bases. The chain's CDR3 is CASSSGVVQPQHF. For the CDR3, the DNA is TGTGCCAGCAGTTCAGGGGTGGTTCAGCCCCAGCATTTT.

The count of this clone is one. The CDR3 DNA reads as TGTGCCAGCTCACTCCGGTCTTTGTATGGCTACACCTTC. Encoded protein: CASSLRSLYGYTF. The rearrangement uses TRBV18 and TRBJ1-2; D unresolved. Trimming cost V 4 bases and J 5 bases, with 11 bases left between them. The germline V gene has CDR1 KGHSH and CDR2 LQKENI. The CDR3 has 13 amino acids.

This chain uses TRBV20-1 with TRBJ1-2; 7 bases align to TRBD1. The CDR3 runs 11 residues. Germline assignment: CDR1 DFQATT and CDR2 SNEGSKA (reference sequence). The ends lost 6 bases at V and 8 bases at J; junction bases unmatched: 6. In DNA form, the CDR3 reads TGCAGTGCGGGGACAGATCAGGGCTACACCTTC. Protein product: CSAGTDQGYTF.

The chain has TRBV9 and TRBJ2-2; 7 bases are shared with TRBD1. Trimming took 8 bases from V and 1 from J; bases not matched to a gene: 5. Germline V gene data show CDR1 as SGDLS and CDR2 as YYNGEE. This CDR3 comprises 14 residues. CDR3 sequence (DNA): TGTGCCAGTACGGACAGGAAGAACACCGGGGAGCTGTTTTTT. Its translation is CASTDRKNTGELFF.

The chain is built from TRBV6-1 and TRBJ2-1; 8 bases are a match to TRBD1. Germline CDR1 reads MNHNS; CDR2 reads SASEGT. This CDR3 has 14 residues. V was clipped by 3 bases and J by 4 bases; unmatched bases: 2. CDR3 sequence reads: CASSDRGPYNEQFF. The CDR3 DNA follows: TGTGCCAGCAGTGACAGGGGGCCTTACAATGAGCAGTTCTTC.

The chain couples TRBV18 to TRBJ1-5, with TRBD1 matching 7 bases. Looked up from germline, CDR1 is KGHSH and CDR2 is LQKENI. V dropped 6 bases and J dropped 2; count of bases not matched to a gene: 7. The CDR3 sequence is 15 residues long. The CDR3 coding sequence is TGTGCCAGCTCTCGGCAGGGGGATCGCAATCAGCCCCAGCATTTT. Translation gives CASSRQGDRNQPQHF.

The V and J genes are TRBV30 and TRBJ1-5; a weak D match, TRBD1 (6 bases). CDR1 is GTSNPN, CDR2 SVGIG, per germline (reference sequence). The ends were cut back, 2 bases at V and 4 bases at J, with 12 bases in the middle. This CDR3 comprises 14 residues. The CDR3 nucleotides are TGTGCCTGGAGTAAACGACAGGTTAATCAGCCCCAGCATTTT. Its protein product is CAWSKRQVNQPQHF.

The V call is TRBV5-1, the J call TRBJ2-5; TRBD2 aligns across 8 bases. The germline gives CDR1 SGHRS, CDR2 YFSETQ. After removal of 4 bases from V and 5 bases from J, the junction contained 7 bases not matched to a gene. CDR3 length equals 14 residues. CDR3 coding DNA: TGCGCCAGCAGCACGGGAGGGGTAGGGGAGACCCAGTACTTC. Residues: CASSTGGVGETQYF.

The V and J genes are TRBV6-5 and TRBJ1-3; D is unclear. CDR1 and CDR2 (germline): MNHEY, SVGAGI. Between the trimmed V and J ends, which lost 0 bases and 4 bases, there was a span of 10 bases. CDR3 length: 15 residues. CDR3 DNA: TGTGCCAGCAGTTACTCGAGGAACCCCGGAAACACCATATATTTT. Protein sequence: CASSYSRNPGNTIYF.

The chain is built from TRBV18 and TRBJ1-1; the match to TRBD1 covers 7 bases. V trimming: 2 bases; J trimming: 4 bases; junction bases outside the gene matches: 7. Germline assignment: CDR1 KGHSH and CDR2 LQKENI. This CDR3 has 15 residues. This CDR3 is CASSPSGRGVTEAFF. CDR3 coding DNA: TGTGCCAGCTCACCATCTGGCAGGGGGGTCACTGAAGCTTTCTTT.

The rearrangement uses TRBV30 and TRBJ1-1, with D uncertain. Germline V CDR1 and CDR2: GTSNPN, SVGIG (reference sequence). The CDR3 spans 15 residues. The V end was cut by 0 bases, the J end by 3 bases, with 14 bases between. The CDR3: CAWSVIALGDTEAFF. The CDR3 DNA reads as TGTGCCTGGAGTGTAATTGCGCTTGGGGACACTGAAGCTTTCTTT.

The CDR3, as DNA: TGTGCCAGTAGTATTATCTTTCAGCCCCAGCATTTT. It encodes CASSIIFQPQHF. The V call is TRBV19, the J call TRBJ1-5; D remains unclear. Germline-derived CDR1 and CDR2 are LNHDA and SQIVND (reference sequence). V lost 3 bases and J 6 bases, leaving 6 bases between the germline ends. The CDR3 is made up of 12 amino acids.

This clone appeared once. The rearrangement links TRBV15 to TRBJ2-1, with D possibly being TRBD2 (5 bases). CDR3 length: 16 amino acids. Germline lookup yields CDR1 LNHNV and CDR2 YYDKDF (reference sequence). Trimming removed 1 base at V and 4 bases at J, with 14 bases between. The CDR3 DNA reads TGTGCCACCAGCAGAGTCAACGGAGGATCTTACAATGAGCAGTTCTTC. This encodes CATSRVNGGSYNEQFF.

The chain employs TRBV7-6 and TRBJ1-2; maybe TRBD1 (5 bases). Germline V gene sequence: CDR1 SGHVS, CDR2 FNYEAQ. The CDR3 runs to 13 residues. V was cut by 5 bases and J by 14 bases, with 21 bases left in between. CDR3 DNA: TGTGCCAGCAGCCGGGGAGGGACGGATCCGGGGACCTTC. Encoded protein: CASSRGGTDPGTF.

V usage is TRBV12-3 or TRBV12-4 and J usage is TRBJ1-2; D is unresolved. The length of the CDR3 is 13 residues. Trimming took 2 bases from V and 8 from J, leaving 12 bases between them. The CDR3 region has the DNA TGTGCCAGCAGTTTAACGAGGGTAAACGGCTACACCTTC. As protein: CASSLTRVNGYTF.

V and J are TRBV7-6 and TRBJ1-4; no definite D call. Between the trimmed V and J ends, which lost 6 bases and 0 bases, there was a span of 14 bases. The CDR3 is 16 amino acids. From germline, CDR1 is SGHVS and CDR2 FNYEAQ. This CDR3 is CASRISPSATNEKLFF. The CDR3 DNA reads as TGTGCCAGCAGGATATCCCCCAGTGCAACTAATGAAAAACTGTTTTTT.

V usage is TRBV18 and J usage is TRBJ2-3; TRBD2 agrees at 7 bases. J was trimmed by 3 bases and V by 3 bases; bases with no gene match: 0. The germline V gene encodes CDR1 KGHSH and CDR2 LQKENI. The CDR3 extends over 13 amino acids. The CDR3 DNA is TGTGCCAGCTCACCCGGGGGGACAGATACGCAGTATTTT. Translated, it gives CASSPGGTDTQYF.

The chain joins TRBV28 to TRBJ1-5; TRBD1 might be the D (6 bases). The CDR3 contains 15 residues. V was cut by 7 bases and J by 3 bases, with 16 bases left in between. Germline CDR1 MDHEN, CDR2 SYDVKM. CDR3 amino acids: CASIGGTIHNQPQHF. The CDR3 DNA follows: TGTGCCAGCATTGGCGGGACAATCCACAATCAGCCCCAGCATTTT. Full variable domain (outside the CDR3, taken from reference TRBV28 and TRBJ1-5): DVKVTQSSRYLVKRTGEKVFLECVQDMDHENMFWYRQDPGLGLRLIYFSYDVKMKEKGDIPEGYSVSREKKERFSLILESASTNQTSMYLCASIGGTIHNQPQHFGDGTRLSIL.

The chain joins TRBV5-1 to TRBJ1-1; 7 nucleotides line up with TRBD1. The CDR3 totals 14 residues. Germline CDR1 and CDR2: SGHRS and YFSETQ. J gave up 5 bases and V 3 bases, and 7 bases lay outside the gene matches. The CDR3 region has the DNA TGCGCCAGCAGCTGGACAGGTACCTCGACTGAAGCTTTCTTT. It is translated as CASSWTGTSTEAFF.

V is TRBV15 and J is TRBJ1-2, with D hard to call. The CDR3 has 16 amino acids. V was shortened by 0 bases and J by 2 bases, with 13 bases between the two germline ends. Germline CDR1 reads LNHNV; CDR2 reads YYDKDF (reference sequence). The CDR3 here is CATSREGFGMNYGYTF. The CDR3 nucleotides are TGTGCCACCAGCAGAGAGGGCTTCGGGATGAACTATGGCTACACCTTC.

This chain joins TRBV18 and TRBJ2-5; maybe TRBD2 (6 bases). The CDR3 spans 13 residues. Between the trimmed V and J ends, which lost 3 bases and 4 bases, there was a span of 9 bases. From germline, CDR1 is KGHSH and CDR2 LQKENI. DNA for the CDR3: TGTGCCAGCTCACCGGGACTTTTAGAGACCCAGTACTTC. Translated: CASSPGLLETQYF.

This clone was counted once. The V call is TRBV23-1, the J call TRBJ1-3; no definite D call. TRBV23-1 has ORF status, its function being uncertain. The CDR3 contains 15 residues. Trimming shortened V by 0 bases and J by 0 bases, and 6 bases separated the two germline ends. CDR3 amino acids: CASSQSFYSGNTIYF. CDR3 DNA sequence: TGCGCCAGCAGTCAATCCTTCTACTCTGGAAACACCATATATTTT.

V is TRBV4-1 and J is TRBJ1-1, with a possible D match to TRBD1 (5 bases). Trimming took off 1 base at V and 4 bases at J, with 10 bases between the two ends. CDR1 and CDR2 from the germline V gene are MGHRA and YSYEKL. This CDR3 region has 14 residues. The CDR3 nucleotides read TGCGCCAGCAGCCAAGTTTGGGGGGTCACTGAAGCTTTCTTT. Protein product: CASSQVWGVTEAFF.